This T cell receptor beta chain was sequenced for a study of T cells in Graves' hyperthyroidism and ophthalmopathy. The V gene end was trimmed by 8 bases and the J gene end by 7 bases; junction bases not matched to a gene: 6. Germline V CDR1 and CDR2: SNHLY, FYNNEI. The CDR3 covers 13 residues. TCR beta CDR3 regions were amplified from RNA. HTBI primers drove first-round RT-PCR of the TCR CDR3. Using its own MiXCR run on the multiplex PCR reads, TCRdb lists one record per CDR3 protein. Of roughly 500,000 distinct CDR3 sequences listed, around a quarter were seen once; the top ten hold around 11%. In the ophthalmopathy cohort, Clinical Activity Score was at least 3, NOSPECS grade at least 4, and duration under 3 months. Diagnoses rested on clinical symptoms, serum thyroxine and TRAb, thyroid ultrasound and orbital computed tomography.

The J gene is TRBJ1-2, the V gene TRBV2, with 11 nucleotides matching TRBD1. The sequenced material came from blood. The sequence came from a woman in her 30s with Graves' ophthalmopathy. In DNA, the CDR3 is TGTGCCAGCGGAAGGACAGGGGGCAGTGGCTACACCTTC. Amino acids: CASGRTGGSGYTF.